This T cell receptor (beta chain) appears in the sequencing data of a study of Siglec-9 on CD8 T cells in melanoma (dated by TCRdb to about 2019). Context from the whole study: Siglec-9 expression on CD8+ T cells and the role of Siglec-9 in regulating T cells in the melanoma tumor microenvironment were investigated in the study. Results the study describes overall, beyond this receptor: According to the report, an effector memory CD8+ T-cell subset that seemed to build up inside melanoma tumors was both marked and regulated by Siglec-9.

Inclusive of the bounding cysteine and phenylalanine, the CDR3 is 16 residues long. The only DNA kept is the CDR3, 48 bases in frame from the first base. Ends trimmed: V by 0 bases, J by 7 bases; bases unmatched to a gene: 11. From a lookup of the germline V gene, CDR1 and CDR2 are SGHRS and YFSETQ. The library was produced with the immunoSEQ multiplex PCR assay. TCRdb retrieved this table from immuneACCESS and kept in-frame rearrangements only. Not all clones are present; in checked studies, unresolved V genes account for under half, and no reason is known for the remainder. The sample contains roughly 35,000 clones, about 80% of them found a single time. The ten largest clones add up to under 2% of the sample. Turning to this clone: Its antigen is currently not known. It has no much larger one-base neighbor in the sample; base qualities were not kept.

The source is a human donor in good health. Source material: Siglec-9- CD8+ T cells sorted from blood. Interpreted using the paper, the cell subset or site label stands for: CD8 T cells lacking Siglec-9. In this chain, TRBV5-1 is recombined with TRBJ2-7; 9 junctional bases match TRBD2. The DNA sequence is as follows: TGCGCCAGCAGCTTGGCTTCTAGCGGGACCTTTTGGGAGCAGTACTTC. It codes for CASSLASSGTFWEQYF.